These 29 T cell receptor beta chains were all obtained from the same sample, sequenced in a study of shared clonotypes between healthy human individuals. TCRdb's table, derived via immunoSEQ multiplex PCR, lists solely in-frame clones and lacks some. The sample lists around 2,000,000 clones, about 95% occurring once. The naive CD8 fraction comprised CD45RO-negative cells positively selected for CCR7 and excluded terminally differentiated effector memory CD45RA+ cells. The sequenced material came from naive CD8+ T cells sorted from blood. These receptors all stem from a man younger than 30 in good health.

The CDR3 DNA follows: TGTGCCAGCGAGGGGCCCCCTTCCTACGAGCAGTACTTC. It translates to CASEGPPSYEQYF. The chain joins TRBV2 to TRBJ2-7; tentatively, D is TRBD1 or TRBD2 (5 bases each). The CDR3 is 13 residues long. Trimming shortened V by 8 bases and J by 1 base, and 12 bases separated the two germline ends. CDR1 and CDR2 from the germline V gene are SNHLY and FYNNEI. The variable domain in full, with the rest retrieved from reference TRBV2 and TRBJ2-7, is EPEVTQTPSHQVTQMGQEVILRCVPISNHLYFYWYRQILGQKVEFLVSFYNNEISEKSEIFDDQFSVERPDGSNFTLKIRSTKLEDSAMYFCASEGPPSYEQYFGPGTRLTVT.

The J gene is TRBJ2-7, the V gene TRBV6-5; TRBD2 matches 9 bases. Losses at the gene ends were 5 bases for V and 0 bases for J; bases not matched to a gene: 5. There are 15 residues in the CDR3. Germline V gene sequence: CDR1 MNHEY, CDR2 SVGAGI. CDR3 sequence: CASSPLAGSSYEQYF. The DNA of the CDR3 is TGTGCCAGCAGTCCCCTAGCGGGAAGCTCCTACGAGCAGTACTTC.

The chain has TRBV13 and TRBJ2-7; 10 nucleotides line up with TRBD2. Per germline, CDR1 PRHDT and CDR2 FYEKMQ (reference sequence). The CDR3 is made up of 15 amino acids. The V gene end was trimmed by 3 bases and the J gene end by 5 bases; junction bases not matched to a gene: 7. The CDR3 region is CASSFLAGGENEQYF. The CDR3 DNA is TGTGCCAGCAGCTTCTTAGCGGGGGGCGAGAACGAGCAGTACTTC.

The J gene is TRBJ2-3, the V gene TRBV5-1; 9 bases fit TRBD2. Germline CDR1 reads SGHRS; CDR2 reads YFSETQ. J gave up 0 bases and V 3 bases, and 2 bases lay outside the gene matches. The CDR3 is 15 amino acids. CDR3 nucleotides: TGCGCCAGCAGCTATAGCGGGGGTAGCACAGATACGCAGTATTTT. Residues: CASSYSGGSTDTQYF.

The chain couples TRBV28 to TRBJ2-1; 7 nucleotides align to TRBD1. The CDR3 extends over 15 amino acids. The V and J ends lost 0 bases and 6 bases, in that order; junction bases with no gene match: 5. The V gene's germline CDR1 is MDHEN and CDR2 SYDVKM. CDR3 sequence reads: CASSLWQGESNEQFF. In nucleotides, the CDR3 is TGTGCCAGCAGTTTATGGCAGGGGGAGAGCAATGAGCAGTTCTTC.

This rearrangement joins TRBV5-1 to TRBJ2-1; no clear D. With 0 bases removed from V and 8 bases from J, the gap between germline ends came to 6 bases. CDR1 is SGHRS and CDR2 is YFSETQ in the germline V gene. The CDR3 contains 12 residues. CDR3 sequence: CASSLDGDEQFF. In nucleotides, the CDR3 is TGCGCCAGCAGCTTGGATGGTGATGAGCAGTTCTTC. Full variable domain (missing parts from reference TRBV5-1 and TRBJ2-1): KAGVTQTPRYLIKTRGQQVTLSCSPISGHRSVSWYQQTPGQGLQFLFEYFSETQRNKGNFPGRFSGRQFSNSRSEMNVSTLELGDSALYLCASSLDGDEQFFGPGTRLTVL.

The chain recombines TRBV6-1 with TRBJ1-5; D is unclear. The CDR3 totals 16 residues. Germline assignment: CDR1 MNHNS and CDR2 SASEGT. The V end was cut by 0 bases, the J end by 2 bases, with 11 bases between. CDR3 region: CASSEAGFLGNQPQHF. CDR3 bases: TGTGCCAGCAGTGAAGCGGGGTTCTTGGGCAATCAGCCCCAGCATTTT.

The gene calls are TRBV7-9 and TRBJ2-7; D possibly corresponds to TRBD2 (6 bases). CDR3 size: 15 residues. CDR1 and CDR2 from the germline V gene are SEHNR and FQNEAQ (reference sequence). Trimming cost V 4 bases and J 2 bases, with 15 bases left between them. The DNA of the CDR3 is TGTGCCAGCAGCTCCGACTCAGGGACTCCCTACGAGCAGTACTTC. Protein product: CASSSDSGTPYEQYF.

The rearrangement links TRBV5-8 to TRBJ2-2; TRBD2 matches at 8 bases. J gave up 4 bases and V 3 bases, and 5 bases lay outside the gene matches. The CDR3 consists of 15 residues. Looked up from germline, CDR1 is SGHTS and CDR2 is YDEGEE. CDR3 sequence: CASSSGLASTGELFF. The CDR3 region has the DNA TGTGCCAGCAGCTCCGGACTAGCTAGCACCGGGGAGCTGTTTTTT.

The genes are TRBV7-9 and TRBJ1-2; 10 nucleotides agree with TRBD1. V gave up 6 bases and J gave up 6 bases; unmatched junction bases: 1. CDR3 length equals 12 residues. The germline CDR1 and CDR2 sequences are SEHNR and FQNEAQ (reference sequence). The CDR3 region has the DNA TGTGCCAGCAGTGGGACAGGGGATGGCTACACCTTC. Protein product: CASSGTGDGYTF.

The chain is built from TRBV30 and TRBJ2-2; D is unclear. Trimming took 4 bases from V and 1 from J, leaving 13 bases between them. Germline CDR1 is GTSNPN and CDR2 is SVGIG (reference sequence). This CDR3 spans 15 amino acids. The CDR3 bases are TGTGCCTGGAACGTCGGCCGGATGAACACCGGGGAGCTGTTTTTT. This codes for CAWNVGRMNTGELFF. The entire variable domain, with the rest obtained from reference TRBV30 and TRBJ2-2, is as follows: SQTIHQWPATLVQPVGSPLSLECTVEGTSNPNLYWYRQAAGRGLQLLFYSVGIGQISSEVPQNLSASRPQDRQFILSSKKLLLSDSGFYLCAWNVGRMNTGELFFGEGSRLTVL.

The genes are TRBV27 and TRBJ2-7; D gene unclear. The germline V gene encodes CDR1 MNHEY and CDR2 SMNVEV (reference sequence). The CDR3 sequence is 14 residues long. The ends were cut back, 0 bases at V and 2 bases at J, with 8 bases in the middle. CDR3 sequence: CASSLSAGPYEQYF. CDR3 DNA sequence: TGTGCCAGCAGTTTATCGGCAGGACCCTACGAGCAGTACTTC.

The chain has TRBV28 and TRBJ2-3; D possibly matches TRBD1 or TRBD2 (5 bases each). Germline CDR1 and CDR2: MDHEN and SYDVKM. V gave up 4 bases and J gave up 2 bases, with 19 bases separating them. This CDR3 is built from 17 residues. The DNA of the CDR3 is TGTGCCAGCAGTTCCAGCGTCGAGGGGATCGACACAGATACGCAGTATTTT. This encodes CASSSSVEGIDTDTQYF.

The V gene is TRBV7-9, the J gene TRBJ2-7, with D possibly matching TRBD2 (6 bases). The ends were cut back, 4 bases at V and 2 bases at J, with 9 bases in the middle. Germline V gene sequence: CDR1 SEHNR, CDR2 FQNEAQ (reference sequence). CDR3 length equals 13 residues. This CDR3 is CASSWGETYEQYF. The CDR3, as DNA: TGTGCCAGCAGCTGGGGGGAGACCTACGAGCAGTACTTC.

To note about this clone: In the same sample, other DNA sequences code for this CDR3. The chain links TRBV5-4 to TRBJ2-7; the D gene is possibly TRBD2 (6 bases). Trimming pared 0 bases from V and 0 bases from J, leaving 7 bases between. Germline-derived CDR1 and CDR2 are SGHNT and YYREEE (reference sequence). This CDR3 is 14 amino acids long. This CDR3 is CASSLGGGSYEQYF. In nucleotides, the CDR3 is TGTGCCAGCAGCTTGGGGGGAGGCTCCTACGAGCAGTACTTC.

The CDR3 sequence is CASKLRGAGELFF. CDR3 sequence (DNA): TGTGCCAGCAAACTCAGGGGAGCCGGGGAGCTGTTTTTT. The J gene is TRBJ2-2, the V gene TRBV6-6, with D possibly being TRBD1 (6 bases). CDR3 size: 13 residues. V was cut by 7 bases and J by 6 bases, with 12 bases left in between. The V gene's germline CDR1 is MNHNY and CDR2 SVGAGI (reference sequence).

This rearrangement joins TRBV2 to TRBJ1-5; unclear D gene. The V and J ends lost 2 bases and 7 bases respectively, with 12 bases between them. The CDR3 has 14 amino acids. Germline-derived CDR1 and CDR2 are SNHLY and FYNNEI. The CDR3 spells CASSECQETQPQHF. In DNA, the CDR3 is TGTGCCAGCAGTGAATGTCAGGAAACGCAGCCCCAGCATTTT.

The V gene is TRBV2, the J gene TRBJ2-7; tentatively, D is TRBD1 (7 bases). Germline V lookup: CDR1 SNHLY, CDR2 FYNNEI. Between the trimmed V and J ends, which lost 7 bases and 5 bases, there was a span of 18 bases. The CDR3 length is 14 residues. CDR3 DNA: TGTGCCAGCACCTCATCGCAGGGGGGCCACGAGCAGTACTTC. It codes for CASTSSQGGHEQYF.

CDR3 amino acids: CSARTGEAYNEQFF. The CDR3 DNA reads TGCAGCGCAAGGACAGGGGAAGCCTACAATGAGCAGTTCTTC. This chain links TRBV29-1 with TRBJ2-1; 9 nucleotides agree with TRBD1. The CDR3 spans 14 residues. Germline V CDR1 and CDR2: SQVTM, ANQGSEA. J gave up 2 bases and V 7 bases, and 6 bases lay outside the gene matches.

The chain has TRBV2 and TRBJ2-7, with D hard to call. Looked up from germline, CDR1 is SNHLY and CDR2 is FYNNEI. The CDR3 covers 13 residues. V gave up 2 bases and J gave up 5 bases, with 10 bases separating them. CDR3 protein: CASSEMGWNEQYF. The CDR3 bases are TGTGCCAGCAGTGAAATGGGGTGGAACGAGCAGTACTTC.

The V gene is TRBV27, the J gene TRBJ1-2, with D perhaps matching TRBD1 (5 bases). CDR3 length equals 13 residues. The V end was cut by 5 bases, the J end by 10 bases, with 17 bases between. Germline CDR1 is MNHEY and CDR2 is SMNVEV (reference sequence). CDR3 residues: CASSDRGTWDYTF. CDR3 DNA: TGTGCCAGCAGTGACCGTGGGACGTGGGACTACACCTTC.

This chain uses TRBV9 with TRBJ1-2; 9 bases line up with TRBD1. Germline values: CDR1 SGDLS, CDR2 YYNGEE. The CDR3 loop spans 16 amino acids. V was pared by 4 bases and J by 0 bases, with 7 bases of the junction left unmatched. The CDR3 coding sequence is TGTGCCAGCAGCATTACAGGGGGCGCGTCTAACTATGGCTACACCTTC. It yields the protein CASSITGGASNYGYTF.

Comment on this clone: Other DNA sequences within the sample encode an identical CDR3. This chain links TRBV7-2 with TRBJ2-7; tentative D call: TRBD1 (5 bases). The V and J ends lost 5 bases and 2 bases respectively, with 10 bases between them. Germline V lookup: CDR1 SGHTA, CDR2 FQGNSA. The CDR3 runs 13 residues. The CDR3 region is CASSPRQPYEQYF. Here the CDR3 DNA reads TGTGCCAGCAGCCCCCGACAGCCCTACGAGCAGTACTTC.

CDR3 coding DNA: TGTGCCAGCAGCATAAACCCGACTGGCGCTTTGGGCTACACCTTC. Protein: CASSINPTGALGYTF. The J gene is TRBJ1-2, the V gene TRBV6-6; D is ambiguous. The ends were cut back, 6 bases at V and 8 bases at J, with 22 bases in the middle. Germline V gene lookup returns CDR1 MNHNY and CDR2 SVGAGI (reference sequence). The CDR3 consists of 15 residues.

The chain has TRBV6-6 and TRBJ2-7; D possibly uses TRBD1 or TRBD2 (7 bases each). The CDR3 is 12 amino acids. CDR1 and CDR2 from the germline V gene are MNHNY and SVGAGI (reference sequence). Trimming shortened V by 7 bases and J by 6 bases, and 13 bases separated the two germline ends. The CDR3 is CASTQGEGEQYF. The CDR3 coding sequence is TGTGCCAGCACCCAGGGGGAGGGCGAGCAGTACTTC.

This sequence joins TRBV2 and TRBJ2-2; 7 nucleotides match TRBD1. V lost 7 bases to trimming and J lost 2 bases; unmatched junction nucleotides: 10. This CDR3 is built from 16 residues. The germline CDR1 and CDR2 sequences are SNHLY and FYNNEI. The CDR3: CASKGARGQNTGELFF. CDR3 DNA: TGTGCCAGCAAGGGGGCGAGGGGCCAAAACACCGGGGAGCTGTTTTTT.

Here the CDR3 DNA reads TGTGCCAGCAGCCGGGACAGCCAAAACATTCAGTACTTC. It yields the protein CASSRDSQNIQYF. J is TRBJ2-4 and V is TRBV5-6; 7 nucleotides align to TRBD1. CDR3 length: 13 amino acids. Trimming removed 4 bases from V and 5 bases from J; junction bases left unmatched: 3. Germline V CDR1 and CDR2: SGHDT, YYEEEE.

This clone was found once. This sequence joins TRBV19 and TRBJ2-6; 7 positions match TRBD1. CDR1 LNHDA and CDR2 SQIVND come from the germline V gene (reference sequence). The ends lost 6 bases at V and 4 bases at J; junction bases unmatched: 6. This CDR3 contains 15 residues. CDR3 bases: TGTGCCAGTAGCTCGACAGGGTACGGGGCCAACGTCCTGACTTTC. It specifies CASSSTGYGANVLTF.

The chain couples TRBV6-6 to TRBJ2-1; D may be TRBD2 (6 bases). CDR1 is MNHNY and CDR2 is SVGAGI in the germline V gene (reference sequence). This CDR3 spans 16 amino acids. With 4 bases removed from V and 3 bases from J, the gap between germline ends came to 16 bases. DNA of the CDR3: TGTGCCAGCAGTTCCCTAGGGGCGGGATTCTACAATGAGCAGTTCTTC. It translates to CASSSLGAGFYNEQFF.